The sequence of this TCR beta chain was determined in a study of T-cell reconstitution after alpha-beta-depleted transplantation in children. TCRbeta library preparation incorporated unique molecular identifiers. A single record per CDR3 protein comes from TCRdb applying MiXCR to the PCR reads. Here the sample spans approximately 520,000 distinct CDR3 sequences, 30% to 35% being singletons. J gave up 7 bases and V 3 bases, and 11 bases lay outside the gene matches. This CDR3 contains 15 residues. CDR1 and CDR2 (germline): DFQATT, SNEGSKA (reference sequence). The chain employs TRBV20-1 and TRBJ1-4, with 7 nucleotides matching TRBD1. The origin of this receptor is a human donor who donated a stem cell graft to a child with aplastic anemia. The specimen was PBMCs from the stem cell graft donor, collected from the stem cell graft. The CDR3 here is CSASFDREGSEKLFF. CDR3 sequence (DNA): TGCAGTGCTAGCTTCGACAGGGAAGGCAGTGAAAAACTGTTTTTT.